The 24 T cell receptor beta chains presented below share a single source sample, sequenced in a study of blood T cell repertoires in COVID-19. The repertoire was sequenced with immunoSEQ multiplex PCR; TCRdb's copy has only in-frame clones and lacks some. The table records 200,000 to 250,000 clones, 70% to 90% of them present only once. Sequenced: peripheral blood. The receptor set was obtained from a human donor in a cohort sampled during active COVID-19.

CDR3 region: CASSIRGEGDGAEAFF. The CDR3 nucleotides read TGTGCCAGTAGTATAAGAGGAGAGGGGGACGGGGCTGAAGCTTTCTTT. The J gene is TRBJ1-1, the V gene TRBV19; TRBD1 might be the D (6 bases). V gave up 2 bases and J gave up 6 bases, with 19 bases separating them. The CDR3 spans 16 residues. Germline CDR1 reads LNHDA; CDR2 reads SQIVND (reference sequence). Supplemented by reference TRBV19 and TRBJ1-1, the full variable domain reads DGGITQSPKYLFRKEGQNVTLSCEQNLNHDAMYWYRQDPGQGLRLIYYSQIVNDFQKGDIAEGYSVSREKKESFPLTVTSAQKNPTAFYLCASSIRGEGDGAEAFFGQGTRLTVV.

The genes are TRBV7-2 and TRBJ1-6; tentatively, D is TRBD1 (6 bases). The CDR3 runs 14 residues. Deletions cut 2 bases from V and 5 bases from J, with 7 bases between. Per germline, CDR1 SGHTA and CDR2 FQGNSA. CDR3 residues: CASSLWTDNSPLHF. DNA of the CDR3: TGTGCCAGCAGCTTATGGACAGATAATTCACCCCTCCACTTT.

This clone came up a few times. The genes are TRBV29-1 and TRBJ1-4, with 7 positions matching TRBD1. The germline gives CDR1 SQVTM, CDR2 ANQGSEA. V lost 3 bases and J lost 8; bases outside the gene matches: 6. The CDR3 spans 13 residues. CDR3 in amino acids: CSVEGEGAEKLFF. The CDR3, as DNA: TGCAGCGTTGAGGGTGAGGGGGCCGAAAAACTGTTTTTT.

The chain carries TRBV7-3 and TRBJ1-1, with D possibly matching TRBD1 (6 bases). CDR1 and CDR2 (germline): SGHTA, FQGTGA. This CDR3 has 15 residues. V lost 5 bases to trimming and J lost 3 bases, with 16 bases between them. The DNA of the CDR3 is TGTGCCAGCAGCCACGCAGGGGAGGGGGACACTGAAGCTTTCTTT. Its protein product is CASSHAGEGDTEAFF.

The rearrangement uses TRBV9 and TRBJ1-6; tentative D call: TRBD1 (6 bases). CDR1 is SGDLS and CDR2 is YYNGEE in the germline V gene. This CDR3 has 14 residues. With 3 bases removed from V and 5 bases from J, the gap between germline ends came to 9 bases. The CDR3 DNA sequence: TGTGCCAGCAGCGCCGGGACAAATAATTCACCCCTCCACTTT. This encodes CASSAGTNNSPLHF.

This chain joins TRBV5-1 and TRBJ2-5; weak D call: TRBD2 (5 bases). The germline gives CDR1 SGHRS, CDR2 YFSETQ. The CDR3 contains 12 residues. With 7 bases removed from V and 0 bases from J, the gap between germline ends came to 7 bases. CDR3 in DNA: TGCGCCAGCTCGGAGGACCAAGAGACCCAGTACTTC. Protein sequence: CASSEDQETQYF.

The chain is built from TRBV6-5 and TRBJ1-5, with D tentatively TRBD1 (5 bases). There are 12 residues in the CDR3. The germline V gene encodes CDR1 MNHEY and CDR2 SVGAGI. V was trimmed by 11 bases and J by 6 bases, leaving 14 bases between them. CDR3 loop: CAAGRSGQPQHF. CDR3 coding DNA: TGTGCCGCAGGGAGGTCAGGTCAGCCCCAGCATTTT.

The chain joins TRBV27 to TRBJ1-1, with a tentative D call TRBD1 (5 bases). This CDR3 spans 15 amino acids. Trimming pared 4 bases from V and 1 base from J, leaving 13 bases between. Germline V lookup: CDR1 MNHEY, CDR2 SMNVEV (reference sequence). In DNA, the CDR3 is TGTGCCAGCAGTTCCACCTACAGGAGGAACACTGAAGCTTTCTTT. Translation gives CASSSTYRRNTEAFF.

The chain carries TRBV5-5 and TRBJ1-5; TRBD1 might be the D (5 bases). The CDR3 covers 15 residues. V lost 5 bases and J lost 7, with 19 bases in between. The germline V gene encodes CDR1 SGHKS and CDR2 YYEKEE (reference sequence). Here the CDR3 DNA reads TGTGCCAGCAGTTGGGGGGGGAGCGTGAGCCAGCCCCAGCATTTT. It specifies CASSWGGSVSQPQHF.

Only a few counts were recorded for this clone. The rearrangement links TRBV4-2 to TRBJ1-5, with 9 bases matching TRBD1. This CDR3 is built from 16 residues. Trimming took 2 bases from V and 6 from J; bases not matched to a gene: 8. From germline, CDR1 is LGHNA and CDR2 YNFKEQ. CDR3 protein: CASSQPQGAGGQPQHF. In DNA, the CDR3 is TGTGCCAGCAGCCAACCACAGGGGGCAGGAGGTCAGCCCCAGCATTTT.

The chain uses TRBV29-1 and TRBJ2-7; TRBD1 aligns across 10 bases. Trimming took 7 bases from V and 3 from J; bases not matched to a gene: 6. Per germline, CDR1 SQVTM and CDR2 ANQGSEA. This CDR3 contains 13 residues. The CDR3 DNA follows: TGCAGCGGACTCGACAGGGGGCGCTACGAGCAGTACTTC. Translation gives CSGLDRGRYEQYF.

The gene calls are TRBV28 and TRBJ1-5; D is unresolved. The CDR3 totals 14 residues. V lost 2 bases and J 4 bases, leaving 9 bases between the germline ends. Germline values: CDR1 MDHEN, CDR2 SYDVKM. CDR3 region: CASSLGLRNQPQHF. The CDR3 region has the DNA TGTGCCAGCAGTTTAGGTTTGCGAAATCAGCCCCAGCATTTT.

This chain joins TRBV7-8 and TRBJ2-3; no definite D call. Germline assignment: CDR1 SGHVS and CDR2 FQNEAQ. The germline V and J ends were trimmed by 1 base and 0 bases, with 5 bases remaining between them. This CDR3 has 14 residues. CDR3 in amino acids: CASSLGQSTDTQYF. In DNA, the CDR3 is TGTGCCAGCAGCTTAGGGCAGAGCACAGATACGCAGTATTTT. The full variable domain, its missing parts supplied by reference TRBV7-8 and TRBJ2-3, is GAGVSQSPRYKVAKRGQDVALRCDPISGHVSLFWYQQALGQGPEFLTYFQNEAQLDKSGLPSDRFFAERPEGSVSTLKIQRTQQEDSAVYLCASSLGQSTDTQYFGPGTRLTVL.

The chain employs TRBV20-1 and TRBJ2-1, with D uncertain. With 1 base removed from V and 7 bases from J, the gap between germline ends came to 5 bases. In germline, CDR1 is DFQATT, CDR2 SNEGSKA (reference sequence). There are 11 residues in the CDR3. CDR3 DNA: TGCAGTGCTAGAGCAGTGAATGAGCAGTTCTTC. It yields the protein CSARAVNEQFF.

The chain recombines TRBV28 with TRBJ2-7; D is unresolved. This CDR3 is 11 amino acids long. V was trimmed by 7 bases and J by 2 bases, leaving 6 bases between them. In germline, CDR1 is MDHEN, CDR2 SYDVKM. CDR3 in DNA: TGTGCCAGCACCACAACCTACGAGCAGTACTTC. Translated: CASTTTYEQYF.

The gene calls are TRBV13 and TRBJ1-2; TRBD1 is a possible D gene (5 bases). Trimming took 0 bases from V and 6 from J, leaving 14 bases between them. Germline V lookup: CDR1 PRHDT, CDR2 FYEKMQ (reference sequence). The CDR3 covers 15 residues. CDR3 nucleotides: TGTGCCAGCAGCTTAGGCCGGCAGGGCAGGGATGGCTACACCTTC. This encodes CASSLGRQGRDGYTF.

The V gene is TRBV19, the J gene TRBJ2-5, with D possibly being TRBD1 (5 bases). V was shortened by 3 bases and J by 6 bases, with 8 bases between the two germline ends. The CDR3 extends over 12 amino acids. CDR1 and CDR2 (germline): LNHDA, SQIVND (reference sequence). CDR3 DNA sequence: TGTGCCAGTAGTATTCAGGGAAAGACCCAGTACTTC. Its translation is CASSIQGKTQYF.

This clone was detected a few times. The chain is built from TRBV9 and TRBJ1-1; D might be TRBD1 (6 bases). Per germline, CDR1 SGDLS and CDR2 YYNGEE. V was pared by 0 bases and J by 1 base, with 10 bases between. The CDR3 loop spans 15 amino acids. This CDR3 is CASSVGPRGNTEAFF. CDR3 nucleotides: TGTGCCAGCAGCGTAGGGCCCAGGGGGAACACTGAAGCTTTCTTT.

V usage is TRBV7-3 and J usage is TRBJ2-3; D remains ambiguous. This CDR3 contains 14 residues. V lost 4 bases, J lost 6 bases, and 14 bases lay in between. Germline assignment: CDR1 SGHTA and CDR2 FQGTGA. This chain's CDR3 is CASSSLSNSDTQYF. Here the CDR3 DNA reads TGTGCCAGCAGCTCATTAAGCAACTCCGATACGCAGTATTTT.

This clone showed up just once. This chain joins TRBV6-6 and TRBJ1-3; D is ambiguous. CDR1 is MNHNY, CDR2 SVGAGI, per germline (reference sequence). This CDR3 is built from 13 residues. V was cut by 8 bases and J by 2 bases, with 10 bases left in between. Here the CDR3 reads CASGQVAGNTIYF. DNA for the CDR3: TGTGCCAGCGGTCAAGTAGCTGGAAACACCATATATTTT.

About this clone: A much larger clonotype is one base distant, so this may be a read error. Written as DNA, the CDR3 is TGTGCCAGCAGCTGGACAGGGGGCGGCGAGCAGTACTTC. It specifies CASSWTGGGEQYF. This sequence joins TRBV5-4 and TRBJ2-7; 11 bases agree with TRBD1. This CDR3 spans 13 amino acids. V lost 3 bases, J lost 6 bases, and 2 bases stayed unmatched. Germline assignment: CDR1 SGHNT and CDR2 YYREEE (reference sequence).

V gene TRBV5-6 combines with J gene TRBJ1-4; TRBD1 matches at 7 bases. J was trimmed by 4 bases and V by 2 bases; bases with no gene match: 5. The length of the CDR3 is 15 residues. Germline V gives CDR1 SGHDT, CDR2 YYEEEE. The CDR3 nucleotides are TGTGCCAGCAGCTTCAGGGACAGCTTTAATGAAAAACTGTTTTTT. It translates to CASSFRDSFNEKLFF.

This chain connects TRBV7-8 to TRBJ2-1; TRBD1 agrees at 8 bases. The ends lost 1 base at V and 9 bases at J; junction bases unmatched: 8. This CDR3 is built from 15 residues. Germline CDR1 is SGHVS and CDR2 is FQNEAQ. The CDR3 reads CASSLDRGRSSEQFF. The CDR3 DNA is TGTGCCAGCAGCTTAGACAGGGGGAGATCTAGTGAGCAGTTCTTC.

The J gene is TRBJ1-3, the V gene TRBV10-3; 7 bases match TRBD1. This CDR3 has 15 residues. CDR1 is ENHRY and CDR2 is SYGVKD in the germline V gene. Germline trimming cut 3 bases from V and 3 bases from J; bases unmatched to any gene: 5. The CDR3 is CAISDTGVGGNTIYF. The CDR3 coding sequence is TGTGCCATCAGTGACACAGGGGTCGGTGGAAACACCATATATTTT.